Each of the 8 T cell receptor beta chains below was sequenced from the same sample in a study of blood T cell repertoires in COVID-19. Sequencing was performed with immunoSEQ multiplex PCR; in TCRdb, only in-frame clones are kept and a portion is missing. The table has about 310,000 clones, around 90% seen once. Sequenced sample: peripheral blood. The receptors come from a woman in her 40s with COVID-19, enrolled during active disease.

This sequence joins TRBV5-1 and TRBJ1-5, with a possible D match to TRBD1 (6 bases). V was cut by 0 bases and J by 9 bases, with 13 bases left in between. From germline, CDR1 is SGHRS and CDR2 YFSETQ. CDR3 size: 14 residues. The DNA of the CDR3 is TGCGCCAGCAGCTTGGGAGGGGGGGCCGCGCCCCAGCATTTT. It codes for CASSLGGGAAPQHF. Full variable domain (remainder filled in from reference TRBV5-1 and TRBJ1-5): KAGVTQTPRYLIKTRGQQVTLSCSPISGHRSVSWYQQTPGQGLQFLFEYFSETQRNKGNFPGRFSGRQFSNSRSEMNVSTLELGDSALYLCASSLGGGAAPQHFGDGTRLSIL.

V and J are TRBV25-1 and TRBJ2-1; D remains unclear. The CDR3 covers 13 residues. CDR1 and CDR2 from the germline V gene are MGHDK and SYGVNS. Deletions cut 6 bases from V and 6 bases from J, with 12 bases between. The CDR3 region is CASRQPVTNEQFF. CDR3 in DNA: TGTGCCAGCAGACAGCCCGTAACCAATGAGCAGTTCTTC.

The chain carries TRBV7-3 and TRBJ2-5; D may be TRBD2 (5 bases). The CDR3 contains 15 residues. The V gene's germline CDR1 is SGHTA and CDR2 FQGTGA. V was shortened by 2 bases and J by 5 bases, with 15 bases between the two germline ends. CDR3: CASSLGADNVETQYF. CDR3 coding DNA: TGTGCCAGCAGCTTAGGAGCGGATAATGTGGAGACCCAGTACTTC.

This clone was counted a few times. The CDR3 DNA reads TGTGCCAGCCGCCCCGGGGGGGTGGATCAGCCCCAGCATTTT. Its protein is CASRPGGVDQPQHF. The rearrangement joins TRBV27 to TRBJ1-5, with a weak D call TRBD1 (5 bases). This CDR3 has 14 amino acids. Deletions cut 8 bases from V and 5 bases from J, with 16 bases between. CDR1 and CDR2 from the germline V gene are MNHEY and SMNVEV (reference sequence).

Here the CDR3 reads CAWSGYRGTGELFF. The CDR3 nucleotides read TGTGCCTGGAGTGGATACAGGGGCACCGGGGAGCTGTTTTTT. This chain joins TRBV30 and TRBJ2-2, with 7 bases aligning to TRBD1. The CDR3 has 14 amino acids. The ends lost 1 base at V and 4 bases at J; junction bases unmatched: 3. CDR1 and CDR2 (germline): GTSNPN, SVGIG (reference sequence). The variable domain in full, completed from reference TRBV30 and TRBJ2-2, reads SQTIHQWPATLVQPVGSPLSLECTVEGTSNPNLYWYRQAAGRGLQLLFYSVGIGQISSEVPQNLSASRPQDRQFILSSKKLLLSDSGFYLCAWSGYRGTGELFFGEGSRLTVL.

V and J are TRBV28 and TRBJ2-7; 10 bases are a match to TRBD2. CDR3 length: 17 amino acids. Unmatched junction bases numbered 17, after V lost 7 bases and J lost 5 bases. In germline, CDR1 is MDHEN, CDR2 SYDVKM. CDR3 in amino acids: CASNRGSGRPPFDEQYF. The DNA of the CDR3 is TGTGCCAGCAATCGGGGTAGCGGGAGGCCCCCCTTTGACGAGCAGTACTTC.

The chain is built from TRBV5-1 and TRBJ1-4; the D gene is possibly TRBD1 (6 bases). Trimming pared 3 bases from V and 7 bases from J, leaving 22 bases between. Germline values: CDR1 SGHRS, CDR2 YFSETQ. The CDR3 has 17 amino acids. The CDR3 DNA reads as TGCGCCAGCAGCTCGACAAAGATGACAGGTAGAAGTGAAAAACTGTTTTTT. As protein: CASSSTKMTGRSEKLFF.

The chain has TRBV7-8 and TRBJ1-2, with D perhaps matching TRBD1 (6 bases). The germline CDR1 and CDR2 sequences are SGHVS and FQNEAQ. This CDR3 is built from 13 residues. V was pared by 5 bases and J by 2 bases, with 9 bases between. The DNA for the CDR3 is TGTGCCAGCAGCCAGACAGGCAACTATGGCTACACCTTC. Its translation is CASSQTGNYGYTF.